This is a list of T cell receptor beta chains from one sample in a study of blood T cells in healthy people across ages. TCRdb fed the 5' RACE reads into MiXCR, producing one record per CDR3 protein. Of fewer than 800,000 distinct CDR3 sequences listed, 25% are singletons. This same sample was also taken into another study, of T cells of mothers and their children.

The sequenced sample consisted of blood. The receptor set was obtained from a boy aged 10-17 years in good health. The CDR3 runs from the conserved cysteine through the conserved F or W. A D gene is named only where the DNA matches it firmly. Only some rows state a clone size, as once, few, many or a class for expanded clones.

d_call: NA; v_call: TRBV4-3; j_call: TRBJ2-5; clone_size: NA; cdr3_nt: TGCGCCAGCAGCCGAGATGGGGTGAGGAAAGAGACCCAGTACTTC; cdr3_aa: CASSRDGVRKETQYF
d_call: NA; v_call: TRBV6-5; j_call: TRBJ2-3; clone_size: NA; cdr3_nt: TGTGCCAGCAGTACTTTCGGTGGGAGCACAGATACGCAGTATTTT; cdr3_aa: CASSTFGGSTDTQYF
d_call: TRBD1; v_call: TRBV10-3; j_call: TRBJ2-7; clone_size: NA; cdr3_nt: TGTGCCACTAAGGGGGCAGGCACCTACGAGCAGTACTTC; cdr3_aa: CATKGAGTYEQYF
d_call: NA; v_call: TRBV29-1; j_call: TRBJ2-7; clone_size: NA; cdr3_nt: TGCAGCGTTGAAACCCGGGACAACTACGAGCAGTACTTC; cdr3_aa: CSVETRDNYEQYF
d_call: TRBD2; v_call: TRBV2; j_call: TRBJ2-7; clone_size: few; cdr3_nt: TGTGCCAGCAGTGTTCTAGCGGGAGGGACCAACGAGCAGTACTTC; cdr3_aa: CASSVLAGGTNEQYF
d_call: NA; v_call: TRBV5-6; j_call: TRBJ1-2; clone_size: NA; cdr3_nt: TGTGCCAGCAGCAACTCCCCTGGACTCGAATCTTATGGCTACACCTTC; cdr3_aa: CASSNSPGLESYGYTF
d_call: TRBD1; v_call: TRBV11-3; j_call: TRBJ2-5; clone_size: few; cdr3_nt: TGTGCCAGCAGCTGGGACAGCTCGGAGCAGTACTTC; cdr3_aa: CASSWDSSEQYF
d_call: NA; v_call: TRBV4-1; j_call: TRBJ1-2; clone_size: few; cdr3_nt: TGCGCCAGCAGCCAAGTTTTCTTAAGTAACTATGGCTACACCTTC; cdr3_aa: CASSQVFLSNYGYTF
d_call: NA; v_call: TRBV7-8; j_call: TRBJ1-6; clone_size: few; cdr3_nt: TGTGCCAGCAGCAGACCCCAGGAAACCTATAATTCACCCCTCCACTTT; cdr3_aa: CASSRPQETYNSPLHF
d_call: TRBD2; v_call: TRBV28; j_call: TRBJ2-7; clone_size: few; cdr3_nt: TGTGCCAGCAGTTTAGTCCCTGGGCGGGAGAACCAAGAGCAGTACTTC; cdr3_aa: CASSLVPGRENQEQYF
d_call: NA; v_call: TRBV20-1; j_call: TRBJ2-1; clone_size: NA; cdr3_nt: TGCAGTGCTCCGGTTTATTCGGGGATCTACAATGAGCAGTTCTTC; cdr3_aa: CSAPVYSGIYNEQFF
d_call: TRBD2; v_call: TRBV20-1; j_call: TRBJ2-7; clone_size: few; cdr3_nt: TGCAGTGCCCGGTATACTAGCGGGAGGGCCTTCGGGGGCGAGCAGTACTTC; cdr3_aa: CSARYTSGRAFGGEQYF
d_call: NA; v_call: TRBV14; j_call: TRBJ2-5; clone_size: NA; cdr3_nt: TGTGCCAGCGGGGGCCCCCAAGAGACCCAGTACTTC; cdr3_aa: CASGGPQETQYF
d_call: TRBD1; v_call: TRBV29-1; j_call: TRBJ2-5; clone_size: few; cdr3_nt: TGCAGCGTTGAACTTACAGACAGGGCGAGAGAGACCCAGTACTTC; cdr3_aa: CSVELTDRARETQYF
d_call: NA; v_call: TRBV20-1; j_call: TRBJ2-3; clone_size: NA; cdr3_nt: TGCAGTGCTGACAGAGGATCACCAGATACGCAGTATTTT; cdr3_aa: CSADRGSPDTQYF
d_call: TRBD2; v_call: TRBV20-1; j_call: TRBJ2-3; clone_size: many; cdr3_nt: TGCAGTGCTAGAGACGCGGGGGGCGTCACAGATACGCAGTATTTT; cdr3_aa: CSARDAGGVTDTQYF
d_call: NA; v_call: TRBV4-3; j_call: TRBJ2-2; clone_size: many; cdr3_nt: TGCGCCAGCAGCCAGAAGGACACCGGGGAGCTGTTTTTT; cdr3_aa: CASSQKDTGELFF
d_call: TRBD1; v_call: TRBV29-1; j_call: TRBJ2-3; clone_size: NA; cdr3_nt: TGCAGCGGCCAGAGGACAGGGGGCACAGGTACGCAGTATTTT; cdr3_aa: CSGQRTGGTGTQYF
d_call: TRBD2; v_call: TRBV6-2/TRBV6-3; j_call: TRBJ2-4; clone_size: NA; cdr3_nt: TGTGCCAGCAGTCACACGTACCGGGGGGATCAGTACTTC; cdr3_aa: CASSHTYRGDQYF
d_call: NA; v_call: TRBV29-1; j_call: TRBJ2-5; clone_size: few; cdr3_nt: TGCAGCGCCGAGGACCTACCGGGGACCCAGTACTTC; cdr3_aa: CSAEDLPGTQYF
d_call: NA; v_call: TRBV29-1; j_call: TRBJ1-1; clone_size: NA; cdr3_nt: TGCAGCGTGTCCCGTGGGAACACTGAAGCTTTCTTT; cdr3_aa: CSVSRGNTEAFF
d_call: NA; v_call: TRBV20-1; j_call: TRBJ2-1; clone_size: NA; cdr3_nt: TGCAGTGCTAGAGATCCGGTGGGAGACCATTACAATGAGCAGTTCTTC; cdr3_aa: CSARDPVGDHYNEQFF
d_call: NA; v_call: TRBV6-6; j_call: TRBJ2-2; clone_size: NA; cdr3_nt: TGTGCCAGCAGTTACGCGGGCGTAAACACCGGGGAGCTGTTTTTT; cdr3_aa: CASSYAGVNTGELFF
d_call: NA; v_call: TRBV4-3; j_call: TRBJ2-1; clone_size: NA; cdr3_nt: TGCGCCAGCAGCCAGCTGGTTCCGGGGGGCACGTCCTACAATGAGCAGTTCTTC; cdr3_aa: CASSQLVPGGTSYNEQFF
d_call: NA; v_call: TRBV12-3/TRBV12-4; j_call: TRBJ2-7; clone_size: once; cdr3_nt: TGTGCCAGCAGCCCCTCCGGGAGCCTTCCCTACGAGCAGTACTTC; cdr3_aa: CASSPSGSLPYEQYF
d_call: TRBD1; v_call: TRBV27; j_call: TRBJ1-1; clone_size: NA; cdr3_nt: TGTGCCAGCAGTTTTCAGGGGGCTGACACTGAAGCTTTCTTT; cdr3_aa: CASSFQGADTEAFF
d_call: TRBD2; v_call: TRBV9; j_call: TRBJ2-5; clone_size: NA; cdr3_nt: TGTGCCAGCAGCGTAGCGGCGGGAGGAGAGACCCAGTACTTC; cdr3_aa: CASSVAAGGETQYF
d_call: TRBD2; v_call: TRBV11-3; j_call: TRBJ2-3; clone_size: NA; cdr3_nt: TGTGCCAGGGAGACGAGCGGGAGGGCCGGCACCACAGATACGCAGTATTTT; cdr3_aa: CARETSGRAGTTDTQYF
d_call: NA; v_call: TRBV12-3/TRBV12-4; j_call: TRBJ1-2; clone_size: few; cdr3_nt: TGTGCCAGCAGTTTAGCGGTCCCAGTCTATGGCTACACCTTC; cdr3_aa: CASSLAVPVYGYTF
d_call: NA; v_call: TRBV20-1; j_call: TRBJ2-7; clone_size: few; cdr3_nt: TGCAGTGCTAGGAGAGATTCTCTCGAGCAGTACTTC; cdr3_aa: CSARRDSLEQYF
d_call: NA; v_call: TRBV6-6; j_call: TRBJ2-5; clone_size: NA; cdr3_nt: TGTGCCAGCACCATGGACAGCGACGAGGAGACCCAGTACTTC; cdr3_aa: CASTMDSDEETQYF
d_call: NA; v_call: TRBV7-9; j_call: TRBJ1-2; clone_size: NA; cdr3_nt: TGTGCCAGCAGCTTAGGGTACGAGGACTCCAGAAACTATGGCTACACCTTC; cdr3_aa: CASSLGYEDSRNYGYTF
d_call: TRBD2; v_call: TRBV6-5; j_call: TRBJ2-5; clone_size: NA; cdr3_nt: TGTGCCAGCAGTTACTCGCTAGCGGGGAGTAAAGAGACCCAGTACTTC; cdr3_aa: CASSYSLAGSKETQYF
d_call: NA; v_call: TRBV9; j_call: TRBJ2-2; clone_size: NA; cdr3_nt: TGTGCCAGCAGCGTAGAGGGGAAAGGGGAGCTGTTTTTT; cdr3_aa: CASSVEGKGELFF
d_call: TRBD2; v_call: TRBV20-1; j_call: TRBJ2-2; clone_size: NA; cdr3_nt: TGCAGTGCTAGAGCTAGCGGGGACACCGGGGAGCTGTTTTTT; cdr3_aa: CSARASGDTGELFF
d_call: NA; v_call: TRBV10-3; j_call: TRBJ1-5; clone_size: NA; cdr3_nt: TGTGCCATCAGTGAGGCGGCAGAGAATCGGCCCCAGCATTTT; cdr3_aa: CAISEAAENRPQHF
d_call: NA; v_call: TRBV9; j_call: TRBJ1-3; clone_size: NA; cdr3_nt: TGTGCCAGCAGCGTAGGAGGGGCTGGAAACACCATATATTTT; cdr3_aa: CASSVGGAGNTIYF
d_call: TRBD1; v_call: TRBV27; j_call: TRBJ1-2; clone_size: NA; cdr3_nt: TGTGCCAGCAGTTTGGGACAGGGGGCAATCTATGGCTACACCTTC; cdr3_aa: CASSLGQGAIYGYTF
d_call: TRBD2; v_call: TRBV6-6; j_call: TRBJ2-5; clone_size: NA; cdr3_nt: TGTGCCAGCAGTTACTCCAAGACTAGCGAGACCCAGTACTTC; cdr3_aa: CASSYSKTSETQYF
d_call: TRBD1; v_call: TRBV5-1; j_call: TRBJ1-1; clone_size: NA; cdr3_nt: TGCGTCAGCAGCTTGGTTGGACAGGTGAACACTGAAGCTTTCTTT; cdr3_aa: CVSSLVGQVNTEAFF
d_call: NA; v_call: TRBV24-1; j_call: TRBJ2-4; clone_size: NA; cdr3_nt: TGTGCCACCAGTGAGGGGTCGAGAAGAAACATTCAGTACTTC; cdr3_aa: CATSEGSRRNIQYF
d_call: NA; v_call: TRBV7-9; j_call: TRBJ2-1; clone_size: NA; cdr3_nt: TGTGCCAGCAGCTCTCATTCCAATGAGCAGTTCTTC; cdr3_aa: CASSSHSNEQFF
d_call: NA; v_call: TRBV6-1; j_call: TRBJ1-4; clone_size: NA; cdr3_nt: TGTGCCAGCAGTGCCCCGTGGGAGAAGAGGGATGAAAAACTGTTTTTT; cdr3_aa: CASSAPWEKRDEKLFF
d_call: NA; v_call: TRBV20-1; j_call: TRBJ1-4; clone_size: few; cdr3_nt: TGCAGTGCGTGGACAAATGAAAAACTGTTTTTT; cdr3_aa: CSAWTNEKLFF
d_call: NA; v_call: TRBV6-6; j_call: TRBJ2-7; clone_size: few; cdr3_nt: TGTGCCAGCACGATAGGCTACGAGCAGTACTTC; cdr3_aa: CASTIGYEQYF
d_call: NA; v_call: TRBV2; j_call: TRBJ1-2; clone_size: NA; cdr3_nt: TGTGCCAGCAGTAACACGGGCCAGCCCTTGTATGGCTACACCTTC; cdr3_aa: CASSNTGQPLYGYTF
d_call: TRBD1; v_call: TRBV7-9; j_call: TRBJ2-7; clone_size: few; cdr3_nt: TGTGCCAGCAGCTTAGCCTGGGACAGGGCCCACGAGCAGTACTTC; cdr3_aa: CASSLAWDRAHEQYF
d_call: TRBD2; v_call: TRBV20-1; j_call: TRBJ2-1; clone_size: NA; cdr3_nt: TGCAGTGCTAGAGATTACCTAGCGGGAGTTAATGAGCAGTTCTTC; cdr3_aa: CSARDYLAGVNEQFF
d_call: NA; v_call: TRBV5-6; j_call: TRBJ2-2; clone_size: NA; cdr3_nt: TGTGCCAGCAGGATATGGGGGACCCCGGTCACCGGGGAGCTGTTTTTT; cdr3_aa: CASRIWGTPVTGELFF
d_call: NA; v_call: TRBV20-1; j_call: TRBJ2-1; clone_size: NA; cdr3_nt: TGCAGTGCTAGAGCTACGAGGAATGAGCAGTTCTTC; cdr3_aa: CSARATRNEQFF
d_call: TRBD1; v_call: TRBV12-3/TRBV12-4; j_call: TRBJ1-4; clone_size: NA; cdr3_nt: TGTGCCAGCAGCCCAAATGGACAGGATAATGAAAAACTGTTTTTT; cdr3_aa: CASSPNGQDNEKLFF
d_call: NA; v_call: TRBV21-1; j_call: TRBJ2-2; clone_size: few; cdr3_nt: TGTGCCAGCAGCAGAGGACTAGCGGGAGAGGGTAACACCGGGGAGCTGTTTTTT; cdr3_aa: CASSRGLAGEGNTGELFF